The 21 T cell receptor beta chains in this list originate from one sample, sequenced in a study of control samples from healthy donors and cancer patients. Data came from immunoSEQ multiplex PCR; TCRdb stores just in-frame clones and leaves some out. This table holds approximately 150,000 clones, roughly 94% found once. Sequencing was performed on blood. The receptors originated from a woman aged 18-30 years in good health.

This clone was picked up one time. The V call is TRBV5-4, the J call TRBJ1-2, with D uncertain. This CDR3 has 16 residues. CDR1 and CDR2 from the germline V gene are SGHNT and YYREEE (reference sequence). The V end lost 4 bases, the J end lost 3 bases, and 19 bases lay between the germline ends. CDR3: CASSDSLGRAYYGYTF. CDR3 DNA: TGTGCCAGCAGCGATAGTCTTGGAAGGGCCTACTATGGCTACACCTTC.

The V gene is TRBV2, the J gene TRBJ1-3; 7 bases match TRBD1. With V trimmed by 1 base and J by 4 bases, 1 base remained unmatched. CDR3 length: 14 amino acids. Germline-derived CDR1 and CDR2 are SNHLY and FYNNEI. The CDR3 DNA reads TGTGCCAGCAGTGAAGAGGGGGCGGGAAACACCATATATTTT. This encodes CASSEEGAGNTIYF. The full variable domain, with the rest looked up from reference TRBV2 and TRBJ1-3, is EPEVTQTPSHQVTQMGQEVILRCVPISNHLYFYWYRQILGQKVEFLVSFYNNEISEKSEIFDDQFSVERPDGSNFTLKIRSTKLEDSAMYFCASSEEGAGNTIYFGEGSWLTVV.

The rearrangement uses TRBV7-6 and TRBJ2-1, with 10 bases lining up with TRBD2. J gave up 2 bases and V 4 bases, and 2 bases lay outside the gene matches. CDR1 and CDR2 (germline): SGHVS, FNYEAQ. The CDR3 covers 15 residues. CDR3 amino acids: CASSYGLAAYNEQFF. In DNA form, the CDR3 reads TGTGCCAGCAGCTATGGACTAGCGGCCTACAATGAGCAGTTCTTC.

This chain uses TRBV2 with TRBJ1-3; D remains unclear. Trimming removed 3 bases at V and 7 bases at J, with 10 bases between. This CDR3 spans 13 amino acids. CDR1 is SNHLY, CDR2 FYNNEI, per germline. CDR3 residues: CASSDAAPNTIYF. The CDR3 DNA is TGTGCCAGCAGTGACGCAGCCCCGAACACCATATATTTT.

This chain uses TRBV27 with TRBJ2-5; the D is unclear. Per the germline V gene, CDR1 is MNHEY and CDR2 is SMNVEV (reference sequence). CDR3 size: 11 residues. V was cut by 5 bases and J by 7 bases, with 8 bases left in between. The chain's CDR3 is CASSALGTQYF. CDR3 DNA: TGTGCCAGCAGTGCCCTAGGGACCCAGTACTTC.

This clone appeared once. V and J are TRBV11-2 and TRBJ2-7, with TRBD1 matching over 10 bases. V lost 5 bases and J lost 3; bases outside the gene matches: 7. CDR1 SGHAT and CDR2 FQNNGV come from the germline V gene. CDR3 length: 15 residues. The DNA of the CDR3 is TGTGCCAGCAGCGGAACCGGGACAGGGGACTACGAGCAGTACTTC. This sequence encodes CASSGTGTGDYEQYF.

This clone was recorded once. CDR3 loop: CATSDPRLAGGPYNEQFF. The CDR3 DNA follows: TGTGCCACCAGTGATCCTAGACTAGCGGGGGGCCCCTACAATGAGCAGTTCTTC. V usage is TRBV24-1 and J usage is TRBJ2-1; 13 positions match TRBD2. CDR3 length: 18 residues. Trimming at V came to 3 bases and at J to 2 bases, leaving 6 bases not matched to a gene. Germline V gene sequence: CDR1 KGHDR, CDR2 SFDVKD.

This clone appeared a few times. This chain connects TRBV29-1 to TRBJ1-3; D gene uncertain. Looked up from germline, CDR1 is SQVTM and CDR2 is ANQGSEA. The CDR3 sequence is 13 residues long. V was shortened by 4 bases and J by 0 bases, with 7 bases between the two germline ends. This CDR3 reads CSVAHDSGNTIYF. The CDR3 DNA is TGCAGCGTTGCGCACGACTCTGGAAACACCATATATTTT.

The chain recombines TRBV6-2 or TRBV6-3 with TRBJ2-3; D possibly corresponds to TRBD2 (6 bases). The CDR3 spans 17 residues. Germline V gene lookup returns CDR1 MNHEY and CDR2 SVGEGT. Deletions cut 2 bases from V and 6 bases from J, with 21 bases between. Here the CDR3 DNA reads TGTGCCAGCAGTTACCCCACGGGATTAGGGGACTTCGATACGCAGTATTTT. Its translation: CASSYPTGLGDFDTQYF.

This chain's CDR3 is CASSYGEGAYEQYF. The DNA for the CDR3 is TGTGCCAGCAGTTACGGTGAGGGGGCCTACGAGCAGTACTTC. The chain uses TRBV6-6 and TRBJ2-7; D might be TRBD1 (6 bases). The germline V gene encodes CDR1 MNHNY and CDR2 SVGAGI (reference sequence). The CDR3 length is 14 residues. V lost 2 bases and J lost 2, with 10 bases in between.

The rearrangement links TRBV6-5 to TRBJ1-5; the D is unclear. Germline CDR1 is MNHEY and CDR2 is SVGAGI. This CDR3 is 13 amino acids long. Trimming took off 5 bases at V and 0 bases at J, with 5 bases between the two ends. CDR3 residues: CASSTYSNQPQHF. As DNA, the CDR3 is TGTGCCAGCAGTACATATAGCAATCAGCCCCAGCATTTT.

J is TRBJ2-3 and V is TRBV9; 9 nucleotides line up with TRBD1. Germline V gene lookup returns CDR1 SGDLS and CDR2 YYNGEE. With V trimmed by 5 bases and J by 2 bases, 12 bases remained unmatched. There are 17 residues in the CDR3. CDR3 amino acids: CASRPSRGTGPTDTQYF. DNA for the CDR3: TGTGCCAGCAGACCCTCCAGGGGGACAGGGCCCACAGATACGCAGTATTTT.

J is TRBJ2-1 and V is TRBV5-4, with 10 bases identical to TRBD2. The CDR3 sequence is 14 residues long. V lost 9 bases and J lost 8; bases outside the gene matches: 11. CDR1 SGHNT and CDR2 YYREEE come from the germline V gene (reference sequence). This CDR3 reads CATKKSGGADEQFF. In nucleotides, the CDR3 is TGTGCCACCAAAAAGAGCGGGGGGGCCGATGAGCAGTTCTTC. The variable domain in full, with the rest retrieved from reference TRBV5-4 and TRBJ2-1, is ETGVTQSPTHLIKTRGQQVTLRCSSQSGHNTVSWYQQALGQGPQFIFQYYREEENGRGNFPPRFSGLQFPNYSSELNVNALELDDSALYLCATKKSGGADEQFFGPGTRLTVL.

The chain is built from TRBV5-1 and TRBJ1-5; a weak D match, TRBD1 (6 bases). Trimming took 4 bases from V and 6 from J, leaving 14 bases between them. The CDR3 runs to 14 residues. The germline V gene has CDR1 SGHRS and CDR2 YFSETQ. The CDR3, as DNA: TGCGCCAGCAGCCCTCGAGGGGGTCGTCAGCCCCAGCATTTT. Translation: CASSPRGGRQPQHF.

The CDR3 region has the DNA TGTGCCAGCAGTCCCACGCGGCCAGGGAGGAATCAGCCCCAGCATTTT. Translation: CASSPTRPGRNQPQHF. The chain has TRBV6-2 or TRBV6-3 and TRBJ1-5; maybe TRBD1 (5 bases). Trimming stripped 5 bases from V and 4 bases from J, with 18 bases between. CDR1 MNHEY and CDR2 SVGEGT come from the germline V gene. This CDR3 has 16 residues.

The chain has TRBV11-2 and TRBJ1-4, with D tentatively TRBD1 (6 bases). Per the germline V gene, CDR1 is SGHAT and CDR2 is FQNNGV. Trimming cost V 1 base and J 7 bases, with 22 bases left between them. The CDR3 runs to 18 residues. The CDR3 region is CASSLGGVSTFRGEKLFF. CDR3 DNA sequence: TGTGCCAGCAGCTTAGGAGGGGTTTCAACGTTCAGGGGTGAAAAACTGTTTTTT. The variable domain in full, completed from reference TRBV11-2 and TRBJ1-4, reads EAGVAQSPRYKIIEKRQSVAFWCNPISGHATLYWYQQILGQGPKLLIQFQNNGVVDDSQLPKDRFSAERLKGVDSTLKIQPAKLEDSAVYLCASSLGGVSTFRGEKLFFGSGTQLSVL.

The chain is built from TRBV2 and TRBJ1-6; 7 nucleotides agree with TRBD1. Per the germline V gene, CDR1 is SNHLY and CDR2 is FYNNEI. This CDR3 region has 14 residues. Unmatched junction bases numbered 4, after V lost 4 bases and J lost 7 bases. CDR3: CASSAGGQNSPLHF. In nucleotides, the CDR3 is TGTGCCAGCAGTGCAGGGGGACAGAATTCACCCCTCCACTTT.

The gene calls are TRBV2 and TRBJ1-2; D is undetermined. In germline, CDR1 is SNHLY, CDR2 FYNNEI. The CDR3 is 13 residues long. Trimming pared 2 bases from V and 8 bases from J, leaving 12 bases between. The CDR3 here is CASSESKERGYTF. Written as DNA, the CDR3 is TGTGCCAGCAGTGAATCCAAAGAAAGGGGCTACACCTTC.

The V and J genes are TRBV19 and TRBJ2-6; no firm D call. The CDR3 length is 13 residues. Germline CDR1 LNHDA, CDR2 SQIVND (reference sequence). The V and J ends lost 6 bases and 1 base respectively, with 4 bases between them. CDR3 protein: CASSLSGANVLTF. CDR3 DNA sequence: TGTGCCAGTAGCTTATCTGGGGCCAACGTCCTGACTTTC. Together with reference TRBV19 and TRBJ2-6, the CDR3 gives the full variable domain: DGGITQSPKYLFRKEGQNVTLSCEQNLNHDAMYWYRQDPGQGLRLIYYSQIVNDFQKGDIAEGYSVSREKKESFPLTVTSAQKNPTAFYLCASSLSGANVLTFGAGSRLTVL.

This rearrangement joins TRBV28 to TRBJ1-3; D unclear. Germline assignment: CDR1 MDHEN and CDR2 SYDVKM. Trimming cost V 3 bases and J 0 bases, with 9 bases left between them. The CDR3 totals 15 residues. The CDR3 loop is CASSFPGTSGNTIYF. CDR3 bases: TGTGCCAGCAGTTTCCCGGGTACCTCTGGAAACACCATATATTTT.

This chain links TRBV6-6 with TRBJ1-6, with D perhaps TRBD1 (5 bases). CDR3 size: 15 residues. Germline CDR1 is MNHNY and CDR2 is SVGAGI (reference sequence). V lost 7 bases and J 10 bases, leaving 20 bases between the germline ends. CDR3 region: CASTAGRGKSSPLHF. The CDR3 DNA reads TGTGCCAGCACTGCGGGGAGGGGAAAATCCTCACCCCTCCACTTT.